This entry lists 32 T cell receptor beta chains sequenced from one sample in a study of T-cell reconstitution after alpha-beta-depleted transplantation in children. Unique molecular identifiers were incorporated during preparation of the TCRbeta library. Each CDR3 protein is one row after TCRdb ran MiXCR on the PCR reads. This sample has about 400,000 distinct CDR3 sequences, with approximately 20% found just once. The material was PBMCs from the stem cell graft donor, obtained from the stem cell graft. These receptors all come from a human donor who donated a stem cell graft to a child with acute myeloid leukemia.

V is TRBV5-5 and J is TRBJ1-4; D uncertain. V gave up 4 bases and J gave up 7 bases, with 17 bases separating them. The germline V gene encodes CDR1 SGHKS and CDR2 YYEKEE (reference sequence). This CDR3 spans 15 amino acids. CDR3 loop: CASSPGIVGSEKLFF. The DNA of the CDR3 is TGTGCCAGCAGCCCGGGTATAGTAGGGAGTGAAAAACTGTTTTTT.

This clonotype was found a few times. This sequence joins TRBV12-3 or TRBV12-4 and TRBJ1-1, with D perhaps TRBD1 (6 bases). The CDR3 length is 16 residues. V gave up 0 bases and J gave up 1 base, with 12 bases separating them. CDR3 loop: CASSLAREQGNTEAFF. CDR3 bases: TGTGCCAGCAGTTTAGCGCGGGAACAGGGGAACACTGAAGCTTTCTTT.

The rearrangement joins TRBV7-9 to TRBJ2-1, with D unclear. The CDR3 spans 15 residues. Germline lookup yields CDR1 SEHNR and CDR2 FQNEAQ (reference sequence). V was clipped by 8 bases and J by 0 bases, with 14 bases between them. The CDR3 loop reads CASGPRTSSYNEQFF. Written as DNA, the CDR3 is TGTGCCAGCGGTCCCCGGACCAGCTCCTACAATGAGCAGTTCTTC. The full variable domain, its missing parts supplied by reference TRBV7-9 and TRBJ2-1, is DTGVSQNPRHKITKRGQNVTFRCDPISEHNRLYWYRQTLGQGPEFLTYFQNEAQLEKSRLLSDRFSAERPKGSFSTLEIQRTEQGDSAMYLCASGPRTSSYNEQFFGPGTRLTVL.

J is TRBJ2-1 and V is TRBV4-3; unclear D gene. V was clipped by 2 bases and J by 1 base, with 9 bases between them. Per germline, CDR1 LGHNA and CDR2 YSLEER. The CDR3 length is 15 residues. The CDR3 nucleotides read TGCGCCAGCAGCCAACGGCCAGATTCCTACAATGAGCAGTTCTTC. As protein: CASSQRPDSYNEQFF.

The chain carries TRBV6-5 and TRBJ2-7, with D possibly matching TRBD1 (6 bases). Trimming pared 1 base from V and 5 bases from J, leaving 12 bases between. The germline CDR1 and CDR2 sequences are MNHEY and SVGAGI. CDR3 length equals 14 residues. The CDR3 reads CASSYLRGSDEQYF. CDR3 coding DNA: TGTGCCAGCAGTTACTTGAGGGGGTCCGACGAGCAGTACTTC.

The rearrangement links TRBV4-3 to TRBJ1-1; D remains ambiguous. Germline V gene data show CDR1 as LGHNA and CDR2 as YSLEER. This CDR3 comprises 17 residues. Trimming shortened V by 0 bases and J by 2 bases, and 16 bases separated the two germline ends. The CDR3 reads CASSQDGGAQRNTEAFF. CDR3 DNA: TGCGCCAGCAGCCAAGATGGAGGTGCACAGAGAAACACTGAAGCTTTCTTT.

This clonotype has a handful of counts. The rearrangement joins TRBV12-3 or TRBV12-4 to TRBJ2-2, with D possibly matching TRBD1 (6 bases). CDR3 length: 15 amino acids. The V and J ends lost 4 bases and 7 bases respectively, with 16 bases between them. The CDR3 region has the DNA TGTGCCAGCAGTTATAAACAGGGTTTTGGCGGGGAGCTGTTTTTT. This translates into CASSYKQGFGGELFF.

This clonotype appeared many times. The V gene is TRBV29-1, the J gene TRBJ2-1; 10 bases line up with TRBD2. Germline lookup yields CDR1 SQVTM and CDR2 ANQGSEA. Trimming removed 4 bases from V and 4 bases from J; junction bases left unmatched: 13. This CDR3 region has 17 residues. The CDR3 DNA is TGCAGCGTTGGGGAGAGCGGGAGGGCCCTTCGATACAATGAGCAGTTCTTC. It codes for CSVGESGRALRYNEQFF.

In its sample, this clonotype was seen a few times. The chain has TRBV25-1 and TRBJ2-3; 7 nucleotides line up with TRBD2. After removal of 10 bases from V and 0 bases from J, the junction contained 4 bases not matched to a gene. The length of the CDR3 is 13 residues. Germline values: CDR1 MGHDK, CDR2 SYGVNS. Written as DNA, the CDR3 is TGTGCCACCTCAGCGGGGAGCACAGATACGCAGTATTTT. It is translated as CATSAGSTDTQYF.

In its sample, this clonotype was seen once. The chain carries TRBV20-1 and TRBJ2-1; D uncertain. The CDR3 covers 16 residues. Per the germline V gene, CDR1 is DFQATT and CDR2 is SNEGSKA (reference sequence). Trimming removed 0 bases at V and 0 bases at J, with 12 bases between. The DNA for the CDR3 is TGCAGTGCTAGAGAGCTCGTAAGGAGCTCCTACAATGAGCAGTTCTTC. It is translated as CSARELVRSSYNEQFF.

This clonotype has just a few counts. This chain uses TRBV15 with TRBJ2-7; possibly TRBD1 for D (6 bases). CDR3 length: 16 residues. V gave up 2 bases and J gave up 0 bases, with 14 bases separating them. The V gene's germline CDR1 is LNHNV and CDR2 YYDKDF (reference sequence). The DNA of the CDR3 is TGTGCCACCAGCAGAACCCGGGACACACACTCCTACGAGCAGTACTTC. It translates to CATSRTRDTHSYEQYF.

This clonotype came up many times. This chain connects TRBV20-1 to TRBJ2-3; D is undetermined. The CDR3 extends over 13 amino acids. Germline V gives CDR1 DFQATT, CDR2 SNEGSKA (reference sequence). V lost 3 bases, J lost 0 bases, and 7 bases lay in between. As DNA, the CDR3 is TGCAGTGCTAGGGTTCAGAGCACAGATACGCAGTATTTT. Protein product: CSARVQSTDTQYF.

This clonotype was counted at least ten times. The genes are TRBV12-3 or TRBV12-4 and TRBJ2-7; D gene unclear. V was shortened by 5 bases and J by 2 bases, with 22 bases between the two germline ends. The CDR3 totals 17 residues. The CDR3 region is CASSTSKGLTNPYEQYF. CDR3 sequence (DNA): TGTGCCAGCAGTACTTCAAAAGGTCTCACCAACCCCTACGAGCAGTACTTC.

This clonotype appeared many times. The J gene is TRBJ1-2, the V gene TRBV27, with 7 bases aligning to TRBD1. CDR3 size: 13 residues. The V gene's germline CDR1 is MNHEY and CDR2 SMNVEV (reference sequence). The ends lost 6 bases at V and 4 bases at J; junction bases unmatched: 5. The CDR3 DNA follows: TGTGCCAGCAGACAGGGGAGAATCTATGGCTACACCTTC. Protein: CASRQGRIYGYTF.

The chain is built from TRBV27 and TRBJ2-1; 9 bases match TRBD1. The length of the CDR3 is 18 residues. CDR1 is MNHEY, CDR2 SMNVEV, per germline (reference sequence). The trim removed 3 bases at V and 6 bases at J, leaving 15 bases unmatched. The chain's CDR3 is CASSFYRGLQDSLNEQFF. The CDR3 region has the DNA TGTGCCAGCAGTTTTTACAGGGGGCTACAGGACTCCCTCAATGAGCAGTTCTTC.

This rearrangement joins TRBV11-2 to TRBJ2-6, with a weak D call TRBD1 (6 bases). The germline V and J ends were trimmed by 8 bases and 0 bases, with 20 bases remaining between them. This CDR3 is built from 18 residues. Germline V CDR1 and CDR2: SGHAT, FQNNGV. The CDR3 sequence: CASRLRTAFSSGANVLTF. The DNA for the CDR3 is TGTGCCAGCCGTCTGAGGACAGCCTTTTCCTCTGGGGCCAACGTCCTGACTTTC.

This clonotype was seen more than once but under ten times. The V and J genes are TRBV4-1 and TRBJ2-7, with D uncertain. The CDR3 length is 15 residues. Germline CDR1 is MGHRA and CDR2 is YSYEKL. V lost 3 bases and J lost 0, with 12 bases in between. The chain's CDR3 is CASSQATAFSYEQYF. The CDR3 DNA sequence: TGCGCCAGCAGCCAGGCAACTGCCTTCTCCTACGAGCAGTACTTC.

The V and J genes are TRBV9 and TRBJ2-7, with 8 positions matching TRBD1. V lost 0 bases to trimming and J lost 6 bases; unmatched junction nucleotides: 11. The germline CDR1 and CDR2 sequences are SGDLS and YYNGEE. The CDR3 is made up of 16 amino acids. The CDR3 region is CASSVVGTGSLGEQYF. DNA for the CDR3: TGTGCCAGCAGCGTAGTCGGGACAGGATCACTCGGCGAGCAGTACTTC.

CDR3 sequence reads: CSARDLRGNTEAFF. The CDR3, as DNA: TGCAGTGCTAGAGATCTCAGGGGGAACACTGAAGCTTTCTTT. This chain connects TRBV20-1 to TRBJ1-1; weak D call: TRBD1 (6 bases). Per germline, CDR1 DFQATT and CDR2 SNEGSKA (reference sequence). V lost 0 bases to trimming and J lost 1 base, with 9 bases between them. The CDR3 has 14 amino acids.

The chain employs TRBV5-6 and TRBJ2-1, with TRBD1 matching 9 bases. In germline, CDR1 is SGHDT, CDR2 YYEEEE. The junction had 5 bases not matched to a gene; V was cut back by 4 bases and J by 0 bases. The CDR3 has 16 amino acids. This chain's CDR3 is CASSRTGASSYNEQFF. In nucleotides, the CDR3 is TGTGCCAGCAGCCGGACAGGGGCGAGCTCCTACAATGAGCAGTTCTTC.

This clonotype was picked up a small number of times. The rearrangement joins TRBV12-3 or TRBV12-4 to TRBJ2-1, with 8 nucleotides matching TRBD1. Trimming took 0 bases from V and 4 from J; bases not matched to a gene: 5. The CDR3 contains 16 residues. The CDR3 sequence is CASSLARRGLYNEQFF. DNA of the CDR3: TGTGCCAGCAGTTTAGCTCGCAGGGGGCTATACAATGAGCAGTTCTTC.

The chain has TRBV29-1 and TRBJ1-1; D is possibly TRBD1 (5 bases). Trimming pared 6 bases from V and 4 bases from J, leaving 9 bases between. This CDR3 spans 11 amino acids. Germline CDR1 and CDR2: SQVTM and ANQGSEA. The CDR3: CSVRVRTEAFF. CDR3 nucleotide sequence: TGCAGCGTCAGGGTTCGCACTGAAGCTTTCTTT.

The chain is built from TRBV7-8 and TRBJ2-2; D perhaps matches TRBD2 (6 bases). Germline values: CDR1 SGHVS, CDR2 FQNEAQ. Trimming took off 1 base at V and 1 base at J, with 10 bases between the two ends. The CDR3 sequence is 16 residues long. CDR3 coding DNA: TGTGCCAGCAGCTTAGTTACTAGCAGGAACACCGGGGAGCTGTTTTTT. Its translation is CASSLVTSRNTGELFF.

The rearrangement uses TRBV29-1 and TRBJ2-5; TRBD1 agrees at 7 bases. The germline V gene has CDR1 SQVTM and CDR2 ANQGSEA. The CDR3 has 11 residues. V lost 8 bases and J lost 4; bases outside the gene matches: 4. CDR3 nucleotides: TGCAGCTCTCGGACAGGAGAGACCCAGTACTTC. The encoded protein is CSSRTGETQYF.

Only a few counts were recorded for this clonotype. The chain employs TRBV12-3 or TRBV12-4 and TRBJ2-3; D is unresolved. V was clipped by 5 bases and J by 9 bases, with 12 bases between them. This CDR3 region has 12 residues. This chain's CDR3 is CASSPAPKTQYF. CDR3 in DNA: TGTGCCAGCAGTCCCGCCCCTAAAACGCAGTATTTT.

The J gene is TRBJ2-7, the V gene TRBV6-1, with 8 nucleotides matching TRBD2. The length of the CDR3 is 14 residues. V was clipped by 6 bases and J by 2 bases; unmatched bases: 6. Looked up from germline, CDR1 is MNHNS and CDR2 is SASEGT. Written as DNA, the CDR3 is TGTGCCAGCAGCCTAGCGGGCTCACCCTACGAGCAGTACTTC. Translated: CASSLAGSPYEQYF.

The J gene is TRBJ2-2, the V gene TRBV6-1; 11 nucleotides align to TRBD1. CDR3 length: 15 residues. Germline loops: CDR1 MNHNS, CDR2 SASEGT. V trimming: 6 bases; J trimming: 6 bases; junction bases outside the gene matches: 6. CDR3: CASSSRTGGPGELFF. CDR3 bases: TGTGCCAGCAGCTCCAGGACAGGGGGCCCCGGGGAGCTGTTTTTT.

This clonotype was seen a handful of times. The V call is TRBV28, the J call TRBJ1-4, with D possibly matching TRBD1 (5 bases). The CDR3 has 15 amino acids. CDR1 is MDHEN, CDR2 SYDVKM, per germline. Trimming stripped 3 bases from V and 2 bases from J, with 10 bases between. CDR3 sequence reads: CASSFPGRTNEKLFF. As DNA, the CDR3 is TGTGCCAGCAGTTTTCCGGGACGGACTAATGAAAAACTGTTTTTT.

This rearrangement joins TRBV4-1 to TRBJ2-7, with D tentatively TRBD2 (6 bases). CDR3 length equals 15 residues. Trimming removed 0 bases from V and 1 base from J, with 10 bases in between. Looked up from germline, CDR1 is MGHRA and CDR2 is YSYEKL. The CDR3 spells CASSQDGLASYEQYF. The CDR3 DNA follows: TGCGCCAGCAGCCAAGATGGCCTAGCGTCCTACGAGCAGTACTTC.

This chain's CDR3 is CSASRVAYETQYF. The CDR3 coding sequence is TGCAGTGCTAGCAGGGTCGCGTACGAGACCCAGTACTTC. The V call is TRBV20-1, the J call TRBJ2-5; a possible D gene is TRBD1 (5 bases). Trimming left V 3 bases short and J 5 bases short, with 13 bases between. The CDR3 length is 13 residues. CDR1 and CDR2 from the germline V gene are DFQATT and SNEGSKA (reference sequence).

CDR3: CASSLDPGRGVADTQYF. CDR3 in DNA: TGCGCCAGCAGCTTGGACCCTGGCAGGGGTGTAGCAGATACGCAGTATTTT. The chain recombines TRBV5-1 with TRBJ2-3; possible D gene TRBD1, 6 bases. The V end was cut by 0 bases, the J end by 4 bases, with 18 bases between. The CDR3 runs 17 residues. Germline V gene sequence: CDR1 SGHRS, CDR2 YFSETQ.

This clonotype was found a few times. The chain is built from TRBV5-6 and TRBJ2-7, with unresolved D. Germline V gene sequence: CDR1 SGHDT, CDR2 YYEEEE. The CDR3 runs 16 residues. V lost 1 base to trimming and J lost 5 bases, with 19 bases between them. The DNA for the CDR3 is TGTGCCAGCAGCTTGACCCTACTCAACCATTGGAACGAGCAGTACTTC. Its translation is CASSLTLLNHWNEQYF.